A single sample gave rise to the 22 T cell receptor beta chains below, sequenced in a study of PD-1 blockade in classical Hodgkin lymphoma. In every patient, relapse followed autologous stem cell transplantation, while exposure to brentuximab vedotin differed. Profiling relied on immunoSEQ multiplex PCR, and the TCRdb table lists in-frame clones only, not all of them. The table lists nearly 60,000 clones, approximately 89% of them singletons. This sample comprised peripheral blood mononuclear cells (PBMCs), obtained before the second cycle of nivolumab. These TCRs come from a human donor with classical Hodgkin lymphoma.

CDR3 loop: CSVGKAGETQYF. The CDR3 coding sequence is TGCAGCGTTGGGAAAGCGGGAGAGACCCAGTACTTC. This rearrangement joins TRBV29-1 to TRBJ2-5; maybe TRBD2 (6 bases). Per the germline V gene, CDR1 is SQVTM and CDR2 is ANQGSEA. The germline V and J ends were trimmed by 4 bases and 4 bases, with 10 bases remaining between them. The length of the CDR3 is 12 residues. Full variable domain (outside the CDR3, taken from reference TRBV29-1 and TRBJ2-5): SAVISQKPSRDICQRGTSLTIQCQVDSQVTMMFWYRQQPGQSLTLIATANQGSEATYESGFVIDKFPISRPNLTFSTLTVSNMSPEDSSIYLCSVGKAGETQYFGPGTRLLVL.

CDR3: CASSPDRAGNSPLHF. CDR3 in DNA: TGTGCCAGCAGCCCAGACAGGGCTGGAAATTCACCCCTCCACTTT. The V gene is TRBV7-3, the J gene TRBJ1-6; 7 nucleotides match TRBD1. The V gene's germline CDR1 is SGHTA and CDR2 FQGTGA. The CDR3 spans 15 residues. The V and J ends lost 5 bases and 7 bases, in that order; junction bases with no gene match: 8.

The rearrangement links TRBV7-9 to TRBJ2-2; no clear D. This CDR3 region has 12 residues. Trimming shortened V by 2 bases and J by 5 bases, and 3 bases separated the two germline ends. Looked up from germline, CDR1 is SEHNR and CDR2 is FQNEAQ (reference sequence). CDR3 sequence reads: CASSLSTGELFF. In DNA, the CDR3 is TGTGCCAGCAGCTTAAGTACCGGGGAGCTGTTTTTT.

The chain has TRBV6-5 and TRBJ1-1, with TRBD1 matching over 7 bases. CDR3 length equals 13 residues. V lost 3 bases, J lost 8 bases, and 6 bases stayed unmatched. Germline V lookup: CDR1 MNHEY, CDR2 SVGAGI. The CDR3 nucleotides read TGTGCCAGCAGTTATACTGCAGGGGGAGAAGCTTTCTTT. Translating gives CASSYTAGGEAFF.

In nucleotides, the CDR3 is TGTGCCAGCAGTTACTCGGGGACCTATGGCTACACCTTC. Translating it yields CASSYSGTYGYTF. This sequence joins TRBV6-6 and TRBJ1-2, with D possibly TRBD1 on 5 matching bases. The V and J ends lost 0 bases and 4 bases respectively, with 6 bases between them. Per the germline V gene, CDR1 is MNHNY and CDR2 is SVGAGI (reference sequence). The CDR3 covers 13 residues.

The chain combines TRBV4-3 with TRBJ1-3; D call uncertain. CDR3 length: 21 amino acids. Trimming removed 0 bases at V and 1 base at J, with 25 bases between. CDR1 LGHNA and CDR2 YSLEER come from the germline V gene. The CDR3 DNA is TGCGCCAGCAGCCAAGATTACCAATCGGGCAGCTATAGAATATCTGGAAACACCATATATTTT. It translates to CASSQDYQSGSYRISGNTIYF.

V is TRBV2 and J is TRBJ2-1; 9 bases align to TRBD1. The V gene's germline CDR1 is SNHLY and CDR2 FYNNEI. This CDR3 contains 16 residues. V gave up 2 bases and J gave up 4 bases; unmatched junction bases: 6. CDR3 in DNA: TGTGCCAGCAGTGAAATAACAGGGGGCCGGTACAATGAGCAGTTCTTC. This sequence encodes CASSEITGGRYNEQFF.

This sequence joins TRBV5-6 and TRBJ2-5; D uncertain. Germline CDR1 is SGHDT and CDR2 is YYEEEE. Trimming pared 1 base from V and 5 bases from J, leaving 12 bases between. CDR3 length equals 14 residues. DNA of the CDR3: TGTGCCAGCAGCTTGAGAAGGGTACGTGAGACCCAGTACTTC. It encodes CASSLRRVRETQYF.

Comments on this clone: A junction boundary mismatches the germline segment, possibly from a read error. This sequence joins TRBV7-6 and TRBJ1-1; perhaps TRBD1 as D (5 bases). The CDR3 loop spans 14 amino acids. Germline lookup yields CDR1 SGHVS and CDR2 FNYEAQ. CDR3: CASSLREGNAEAFF. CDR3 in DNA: TGTGCCAGCAGCCTTAGAGAGGGGAACGCTGAAGCTTTCTTT.

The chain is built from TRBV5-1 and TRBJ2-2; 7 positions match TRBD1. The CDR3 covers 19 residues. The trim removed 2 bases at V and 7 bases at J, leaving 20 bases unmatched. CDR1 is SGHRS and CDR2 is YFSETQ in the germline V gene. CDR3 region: CASSFPSQSDRAKIGELFF. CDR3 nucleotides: TGCGCCAGCAGCTTTCCCTCACAGTCCGACAGGGCGAAAATCGGGGAGCTGTTTTTT.

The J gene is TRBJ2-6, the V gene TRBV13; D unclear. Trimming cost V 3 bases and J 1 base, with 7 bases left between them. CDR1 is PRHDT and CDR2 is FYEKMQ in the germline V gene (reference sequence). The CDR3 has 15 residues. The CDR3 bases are TGTGCCAGCAGCTTTCTGCTTTCTGGGGCCAACGTCCTGACTTTC. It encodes CASSFLLSGANVLTF.

The chain's CDR3 is CASSTVAKNIQYF. As DNA, the CDR3 is TGTGCCAGTAGTACGGTAGCCAAAAACATTCAGTACTTC. V and J are TRBV19 and TRBJ2-4; D uncertain. V lost 4 bases and J 0 bases, leaving 4 bases between the germline ends. The CDR3 length is 13 residues. Per the germline V gene, CDR1 is LNHDA and CDR2 is SQIVND (reference sequence).

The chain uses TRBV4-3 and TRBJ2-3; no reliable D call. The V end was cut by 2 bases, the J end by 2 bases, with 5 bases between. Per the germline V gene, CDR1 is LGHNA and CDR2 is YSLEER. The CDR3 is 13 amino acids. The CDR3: CASSQRNTDTQYF. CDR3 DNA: TGCGCCAGCAGCCAACGGAACACAGATACGCAGTATTTT.

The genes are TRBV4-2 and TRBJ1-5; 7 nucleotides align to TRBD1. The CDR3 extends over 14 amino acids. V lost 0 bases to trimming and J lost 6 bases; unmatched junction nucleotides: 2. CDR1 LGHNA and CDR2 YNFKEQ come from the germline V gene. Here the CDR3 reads CASSQEAGGQPQHF. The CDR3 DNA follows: TGTGCCAGCAGCCAAGAGGCAGGGGGTCAGCCCCAGCATTTT.

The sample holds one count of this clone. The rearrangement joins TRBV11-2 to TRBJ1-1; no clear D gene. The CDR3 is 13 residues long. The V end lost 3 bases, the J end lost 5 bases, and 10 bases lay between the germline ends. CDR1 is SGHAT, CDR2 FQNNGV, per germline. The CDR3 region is CASSFEGWTEAFF. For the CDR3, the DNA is TGTGCCAGCAGCTTTGAGGGTTGGACTGAAGCTTTCTTT. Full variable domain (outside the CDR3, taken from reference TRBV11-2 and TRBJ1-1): EAGVAQSPRYKIIEKRQSVAFWCNPISGHATLYWYQQILGQGPKLLIQFQNNGVVDDSQLPKDRFSAERLKGVDSTLKIQPAKLEDSAVYLCASSFEGWTEAFFGQGTRLTVV.

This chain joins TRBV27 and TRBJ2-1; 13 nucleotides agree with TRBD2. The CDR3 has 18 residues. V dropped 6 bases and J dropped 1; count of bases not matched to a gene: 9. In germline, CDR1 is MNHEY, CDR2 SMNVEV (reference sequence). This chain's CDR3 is CASSTRTSGSGSYNEQFF. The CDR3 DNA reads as TGTGCCAGCAGCACCCGGACTAGCGGGAGTGGATCCTACAATGAGCAGTTCTTC.

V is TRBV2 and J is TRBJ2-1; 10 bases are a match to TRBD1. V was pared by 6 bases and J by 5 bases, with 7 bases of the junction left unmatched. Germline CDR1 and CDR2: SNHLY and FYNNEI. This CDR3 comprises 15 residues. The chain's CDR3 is CASSQDRGRNNEQFF. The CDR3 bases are TGTGCCAGCAGCCAAGACAGGGGGCGAAACAATGAGCAGTTCTTC.

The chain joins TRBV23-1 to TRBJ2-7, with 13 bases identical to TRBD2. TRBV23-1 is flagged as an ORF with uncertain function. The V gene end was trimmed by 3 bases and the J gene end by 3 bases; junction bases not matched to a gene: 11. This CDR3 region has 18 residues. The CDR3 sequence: CASSHTGTSGKGGYEQYF. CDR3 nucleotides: TGCGCCAGCAGTCATACCGGGACTAGCGGGAAGGGTGGCTACGAGCAGTACTTC.

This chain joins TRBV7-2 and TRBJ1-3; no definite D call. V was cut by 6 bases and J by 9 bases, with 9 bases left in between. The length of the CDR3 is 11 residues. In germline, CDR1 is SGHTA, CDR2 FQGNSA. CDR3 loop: CASSSGLTIYF. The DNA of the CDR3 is TGTGCCAGCAGTTCGGGTCTCACCATATATTTT.

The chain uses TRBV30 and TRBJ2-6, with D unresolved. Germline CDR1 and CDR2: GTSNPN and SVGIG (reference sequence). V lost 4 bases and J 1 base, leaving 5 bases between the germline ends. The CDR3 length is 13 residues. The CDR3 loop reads CAWITSGANVLTF. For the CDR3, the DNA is TGTGCCTGGATTACGTCTGGGGCCAACGTCCTGACTTTC.

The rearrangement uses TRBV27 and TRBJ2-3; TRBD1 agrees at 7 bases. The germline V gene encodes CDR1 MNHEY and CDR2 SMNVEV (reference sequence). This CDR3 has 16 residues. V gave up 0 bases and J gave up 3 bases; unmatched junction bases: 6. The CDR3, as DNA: TGTGCCAGCAGTTTATCGGGGCAGGGGGTGACAGATACGCAGTATTTT. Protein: CASSLSGQGVTDTQYF.

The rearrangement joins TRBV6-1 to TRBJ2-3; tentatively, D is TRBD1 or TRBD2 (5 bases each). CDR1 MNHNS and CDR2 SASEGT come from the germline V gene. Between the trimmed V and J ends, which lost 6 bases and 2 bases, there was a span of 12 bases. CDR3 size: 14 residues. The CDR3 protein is CASSGTRDTDTQYF. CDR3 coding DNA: TGTGCCAGCAGCGGGACCCGGGACACAGATACGCAGTATTTT.